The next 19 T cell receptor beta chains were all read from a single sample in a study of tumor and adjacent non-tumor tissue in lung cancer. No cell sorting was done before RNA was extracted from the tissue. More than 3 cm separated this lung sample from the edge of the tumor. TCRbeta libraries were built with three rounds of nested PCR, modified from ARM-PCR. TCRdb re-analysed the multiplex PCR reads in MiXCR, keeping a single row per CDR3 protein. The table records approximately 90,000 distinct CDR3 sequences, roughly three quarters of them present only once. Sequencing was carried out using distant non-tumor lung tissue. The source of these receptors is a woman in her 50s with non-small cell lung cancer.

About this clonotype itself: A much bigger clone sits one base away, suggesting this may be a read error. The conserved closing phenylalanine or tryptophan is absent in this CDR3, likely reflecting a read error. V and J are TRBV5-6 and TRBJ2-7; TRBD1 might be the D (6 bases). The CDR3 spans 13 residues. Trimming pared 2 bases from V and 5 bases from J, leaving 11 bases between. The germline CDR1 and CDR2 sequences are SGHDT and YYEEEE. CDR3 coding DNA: TGTGCCAGCAGCTTAACAGGGAACGACGAGCAGTACTCC. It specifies CASSLTGNDEQYS.

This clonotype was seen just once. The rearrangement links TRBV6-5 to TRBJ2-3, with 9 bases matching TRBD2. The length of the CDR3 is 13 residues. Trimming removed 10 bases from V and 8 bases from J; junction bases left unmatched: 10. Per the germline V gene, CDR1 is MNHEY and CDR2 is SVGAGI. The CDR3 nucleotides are TGTGCCAACTGTTACTCGCGGGAGGGTACGCAGTATTTT. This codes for CANCYSREGTQYF.

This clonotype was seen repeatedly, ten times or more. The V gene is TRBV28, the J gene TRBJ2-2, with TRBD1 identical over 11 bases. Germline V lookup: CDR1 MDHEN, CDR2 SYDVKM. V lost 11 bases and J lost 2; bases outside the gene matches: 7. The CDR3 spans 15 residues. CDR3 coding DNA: TGTGCCGGACAGGGGGCTGGGGTAAACACCGGGGAGCTGTTTTTT. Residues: CAGQGAGVNTGELFF.

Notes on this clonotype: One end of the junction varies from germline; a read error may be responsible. CDR3 nucleotides: TGTGCCATCAGTGATAGGATCTCCTACGAGGAGTACTTC. Protein: CAISDRISYEEYF. The rearrangement uses TRBV10-3 and TRBJ2-7; D uncertain. The CDR3 extends over 13 amino acids. From germline, CDR1 is ENHRY and CDR2 SYGVKD.

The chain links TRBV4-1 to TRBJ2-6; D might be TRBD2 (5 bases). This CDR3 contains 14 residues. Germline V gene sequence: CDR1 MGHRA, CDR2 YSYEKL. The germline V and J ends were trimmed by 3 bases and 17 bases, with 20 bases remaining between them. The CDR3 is CASSQDSRANIMTF. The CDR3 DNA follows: TGCGCCAGCAGCCAGGACTCTAGGGCCAACATCATGACTTTC.

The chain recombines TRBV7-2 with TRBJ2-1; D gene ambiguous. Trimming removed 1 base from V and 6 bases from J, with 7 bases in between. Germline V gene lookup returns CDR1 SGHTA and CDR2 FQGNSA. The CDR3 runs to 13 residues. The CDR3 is CASSLVPSNEQFF. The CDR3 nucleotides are TGTGCCAGCAGCTTAGTACCCAGCAATGAGCAGTTCTTC.

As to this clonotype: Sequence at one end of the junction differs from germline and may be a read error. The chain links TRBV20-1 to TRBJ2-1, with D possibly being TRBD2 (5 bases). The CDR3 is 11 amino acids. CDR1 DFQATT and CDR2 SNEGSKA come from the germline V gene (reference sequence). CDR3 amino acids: CSTRLLYEQFF. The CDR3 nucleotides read TGCAGTACTAGACTCCTATACGAGCAGTTCTTC.

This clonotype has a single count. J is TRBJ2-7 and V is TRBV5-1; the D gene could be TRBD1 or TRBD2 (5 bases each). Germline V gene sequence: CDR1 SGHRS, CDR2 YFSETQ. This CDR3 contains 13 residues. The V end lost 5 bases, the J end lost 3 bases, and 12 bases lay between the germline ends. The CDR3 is CASRSPGSYEQYF. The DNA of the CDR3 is TGCGCCAGCAGATCCCCAGGGAGCTACGAGCAGTACTTC.

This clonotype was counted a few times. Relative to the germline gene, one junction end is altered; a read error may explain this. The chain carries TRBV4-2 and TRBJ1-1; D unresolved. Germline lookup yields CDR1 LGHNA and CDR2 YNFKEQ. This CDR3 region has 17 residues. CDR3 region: CASNQEPLGSLSTEAFF. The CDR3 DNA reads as TGTGCCAGCAACCAAGAACCCCTTGGGTCTCTGAGCACTGAAGCTTTCTTT.

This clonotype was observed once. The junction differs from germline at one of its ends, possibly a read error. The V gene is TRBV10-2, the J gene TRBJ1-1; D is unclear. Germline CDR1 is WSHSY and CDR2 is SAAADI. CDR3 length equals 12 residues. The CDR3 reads CASSKANTEAFF. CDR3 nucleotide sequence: TGCGCCAGCAGTAAGGCAAACACTGAAGCCTTCTTT.

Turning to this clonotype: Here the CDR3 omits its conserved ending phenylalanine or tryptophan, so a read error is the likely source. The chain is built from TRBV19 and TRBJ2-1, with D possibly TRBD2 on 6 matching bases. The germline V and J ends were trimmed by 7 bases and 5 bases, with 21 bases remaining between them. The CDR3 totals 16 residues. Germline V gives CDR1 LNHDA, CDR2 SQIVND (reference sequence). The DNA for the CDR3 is TGTGCCAGTACCTCAACGACCGGGACTGGAGACAATGAGCAGTTCTTA. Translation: CASTSTTGTGDNEQFL.

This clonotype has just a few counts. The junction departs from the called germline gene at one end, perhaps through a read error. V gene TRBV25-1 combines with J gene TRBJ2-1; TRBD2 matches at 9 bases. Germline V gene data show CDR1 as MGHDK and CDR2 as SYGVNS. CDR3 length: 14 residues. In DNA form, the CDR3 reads TGTGCCAGCAACCTAGCGGGACTTTACAATGAGCTGTTCTTC. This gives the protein CASNLAGLYNELFF.

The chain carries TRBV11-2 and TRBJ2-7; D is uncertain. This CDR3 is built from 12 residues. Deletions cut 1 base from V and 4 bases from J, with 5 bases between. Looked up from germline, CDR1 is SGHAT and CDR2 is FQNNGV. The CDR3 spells CASSLGLYEQYF. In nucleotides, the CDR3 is TGTGCCAGCAGCTTAGGTCTTTACGAGCAGTACTTC.

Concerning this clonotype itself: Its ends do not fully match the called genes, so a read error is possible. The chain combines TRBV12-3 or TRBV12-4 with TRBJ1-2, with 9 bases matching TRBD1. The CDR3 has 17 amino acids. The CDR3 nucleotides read TGTGCCAACAGTTTTCCAGAAGAACAGGGGGCGGACTATGGCTACACCTTC. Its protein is CANSFPEEQGADYGYTF.

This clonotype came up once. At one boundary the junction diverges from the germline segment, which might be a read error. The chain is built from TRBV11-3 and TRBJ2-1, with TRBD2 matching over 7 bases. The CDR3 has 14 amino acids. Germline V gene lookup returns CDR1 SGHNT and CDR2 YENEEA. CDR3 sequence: CASSSASGSSEHFF. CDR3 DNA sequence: TGTGCCAGCAGCTCCGCTAGCGGTAGCAGTGAGCACTTCTTC. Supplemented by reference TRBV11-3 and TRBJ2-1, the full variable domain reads EAGVVQSPRYKIIEKKQPVAFWCNPISGHNTLYWYLQNLGQGPELLIRYENEEAVDDSQLPKDRFSAERLKGVDSTLKIQPAELGDSAVYLCASSSASGSSEHFFGPGTRLTVL.

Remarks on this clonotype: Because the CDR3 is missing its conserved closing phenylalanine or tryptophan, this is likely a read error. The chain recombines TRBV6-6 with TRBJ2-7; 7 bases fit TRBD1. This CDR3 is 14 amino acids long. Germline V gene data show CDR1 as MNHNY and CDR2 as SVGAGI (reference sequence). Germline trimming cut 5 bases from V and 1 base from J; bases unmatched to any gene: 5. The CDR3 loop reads CASSSRDRSYEQYL. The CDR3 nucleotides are TGTGCCAGCAGTAGCCGGGACAGATCCTACGAGCAGTACTTA.

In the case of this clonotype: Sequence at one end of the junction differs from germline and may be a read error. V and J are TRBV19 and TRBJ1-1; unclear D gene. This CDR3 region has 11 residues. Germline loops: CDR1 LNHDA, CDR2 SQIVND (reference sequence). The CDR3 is CASSICTEASF. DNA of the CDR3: TGTGCCAGTAGTATCTGCACTGAAGCTTCCTTT.

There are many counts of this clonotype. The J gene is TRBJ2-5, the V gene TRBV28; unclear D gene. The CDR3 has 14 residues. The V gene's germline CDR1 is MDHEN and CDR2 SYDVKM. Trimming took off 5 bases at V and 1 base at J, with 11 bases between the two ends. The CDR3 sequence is CASSDRNIQETQYF. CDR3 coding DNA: TGTGCCAGCAGTGACCGGAATATCCAAGAGACCCAGTACTTC.

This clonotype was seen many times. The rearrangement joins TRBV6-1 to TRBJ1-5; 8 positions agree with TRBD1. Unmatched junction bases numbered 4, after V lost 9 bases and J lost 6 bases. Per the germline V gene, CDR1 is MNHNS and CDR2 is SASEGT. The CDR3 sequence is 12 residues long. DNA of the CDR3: TGTGCCAGATGGGACAGGAGTCAGCCCCAGCATTTT. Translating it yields CARWDRSQPQHF.